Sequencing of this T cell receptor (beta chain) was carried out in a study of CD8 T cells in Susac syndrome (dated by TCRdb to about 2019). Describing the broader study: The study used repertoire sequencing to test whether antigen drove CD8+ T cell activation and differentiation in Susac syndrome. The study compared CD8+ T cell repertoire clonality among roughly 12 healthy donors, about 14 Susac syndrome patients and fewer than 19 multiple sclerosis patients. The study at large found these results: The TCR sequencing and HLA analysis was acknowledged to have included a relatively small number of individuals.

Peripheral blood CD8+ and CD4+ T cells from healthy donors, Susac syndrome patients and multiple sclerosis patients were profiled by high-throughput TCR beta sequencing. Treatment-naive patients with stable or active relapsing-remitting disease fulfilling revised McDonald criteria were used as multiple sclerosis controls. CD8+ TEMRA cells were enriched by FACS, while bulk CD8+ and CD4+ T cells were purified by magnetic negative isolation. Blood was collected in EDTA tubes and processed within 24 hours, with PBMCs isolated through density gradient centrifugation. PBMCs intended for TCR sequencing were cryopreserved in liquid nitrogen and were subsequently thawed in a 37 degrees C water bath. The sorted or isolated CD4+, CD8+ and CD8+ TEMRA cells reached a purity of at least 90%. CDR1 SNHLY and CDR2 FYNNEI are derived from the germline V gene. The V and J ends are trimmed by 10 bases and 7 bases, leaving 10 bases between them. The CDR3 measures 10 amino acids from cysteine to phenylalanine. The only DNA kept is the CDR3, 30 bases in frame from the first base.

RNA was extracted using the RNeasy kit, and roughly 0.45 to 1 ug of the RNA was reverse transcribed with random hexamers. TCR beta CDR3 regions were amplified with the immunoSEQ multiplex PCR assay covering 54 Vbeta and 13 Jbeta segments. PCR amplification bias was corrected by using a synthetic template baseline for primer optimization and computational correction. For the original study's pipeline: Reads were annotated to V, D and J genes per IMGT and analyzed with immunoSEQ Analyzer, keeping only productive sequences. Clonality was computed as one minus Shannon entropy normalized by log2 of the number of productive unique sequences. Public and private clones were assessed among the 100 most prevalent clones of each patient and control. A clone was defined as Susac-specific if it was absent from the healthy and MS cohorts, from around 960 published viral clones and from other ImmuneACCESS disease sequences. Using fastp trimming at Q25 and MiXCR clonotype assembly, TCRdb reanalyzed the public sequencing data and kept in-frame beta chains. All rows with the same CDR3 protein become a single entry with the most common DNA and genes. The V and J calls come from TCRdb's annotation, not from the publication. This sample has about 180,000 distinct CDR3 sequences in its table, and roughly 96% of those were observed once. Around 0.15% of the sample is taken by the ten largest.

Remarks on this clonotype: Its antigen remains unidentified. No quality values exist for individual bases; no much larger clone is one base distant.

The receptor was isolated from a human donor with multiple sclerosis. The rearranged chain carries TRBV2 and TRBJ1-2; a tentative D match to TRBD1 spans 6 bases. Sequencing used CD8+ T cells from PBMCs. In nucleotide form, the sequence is TGTGCCATACAGGGTCGTGGCTACACCTTC. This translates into CAIQGRGYTF. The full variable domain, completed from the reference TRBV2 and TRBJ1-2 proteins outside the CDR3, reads EPEVTQTPSHQVTQMGQEVILRCVPISNHLYFYWYRQILGQKVEFLVSFYNNEISEKSEIFDDQFSVERPDGSNFTLKIRSTKLEDSAMYFCAIQGRGYTFGSGTRLTVV.